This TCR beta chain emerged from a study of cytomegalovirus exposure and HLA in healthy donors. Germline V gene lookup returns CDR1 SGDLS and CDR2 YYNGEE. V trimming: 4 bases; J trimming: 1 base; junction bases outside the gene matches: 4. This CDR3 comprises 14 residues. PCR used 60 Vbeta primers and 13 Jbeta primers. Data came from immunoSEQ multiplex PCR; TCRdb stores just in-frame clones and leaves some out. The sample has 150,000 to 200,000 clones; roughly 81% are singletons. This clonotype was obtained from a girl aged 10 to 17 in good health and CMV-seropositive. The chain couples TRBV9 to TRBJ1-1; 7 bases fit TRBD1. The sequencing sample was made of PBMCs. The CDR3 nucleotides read TGTGCCAGCAGCCCCCGGACAGGGAACACTGAAGCTTTCTTT. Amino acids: CASSPRTGNTEAFF.